The 29 T cell receptor beta chains reported below all come from one sample, sequenced in a study of Graves' ophthalmopathy and Graves' hyperthyroidism. Amplified material comprised TCR beta CDR3 regions derived from RNA transcripts. Amplification began with first-round RT-PCR using HTBI primers, then second-round multiplex PCR was performed. From the multiplex PCR reads, TCRdb called clonotypes with MiXCR, one entry per CDR3 protein. The data show almost 750,000 distinct CDR3 sequences, approximately 40% seen once. Input material: peripheral blood. These receptors all come from an adult man with Graves' ophthalmopathy.

The V call is TRBV20-1, the J call TRBJ2-5; 9 bases match TRBD2. The CDR3 loop spans 12 amino acids. Germline V gene lookup returns CDR1 DFQATT and CDR2 SNEGSKA (reference sequence). The CDR3 is CSLAGAGETQYF. The DNA of the CDR3 is TGCAGCTTAGCGGGGGCGGGAGAGACCCAGTACTTC.

This chain uses TRBV29-1 with TRBJ1-2; tentatively, D is TRBD1 (6 bases). CDR1 SQVTM and CDR2 ANQGSEA come from the germline V gene. Trimming pared 1 base from V and 2 bases from J, leaving 8 bases between. The CDR3 is 13 amino acids. The CDR3 sequence: CSVEGTENYGYTF. The CDR3 coding sequence is TGCAGCGTTGAAGGGACAGAGAACTATGGCTACACCTTC. Together with reference TRBV29-1 and TRBJ1-2, the CDR3 gives the full variable domain: SAVISQKPSRDICQRGTSLTIQCQVDSQVTMMFWYRQQPGQSLTLIATANQGSEATYESGFVIDKFPISRPNLTFSTLTVSNMSPEDSSIYLCSVEGTENYGYTFGSGTRLTVV.

This clonotype was seen ten or more times. V usage is TRBV7-2 and J usage is TRBJ2-7; D is tentatively TRBD1 or TRBD2 (6 bases each). The germline V gene has CDR1 SGHTA and CDR2 FQGNSA. The CDR3 covers 14 residues. The ends were cut back, 1 base at V and 6 bases at J, with 13 bases in the middle. The CDR3 is CASSLVPGAGEQYF. CDR3 nucleotide sequence: TGTGCCAGCAGCTTAGTCCCGGGGGCGGGCGAGCAGTACTTC.

The chain's CDR3 is CASRQMDRDRAFF. CDR3 DNA: TGTGCCAGCAGACAAATGGACCGGGACAGAGCTTTCTTT. V usage is TRBV7-9 and J usage is TRBJ1-1; 7 nucleotides match TRBD1. The CDR3 has 13 amino acids. V dropped 6 bases and J dropped 10; count of bases not matched to a gene: 11. CDR1 SEHNR and CDR2 FQNEAQ come from the germline V gene (reference sequence).

A remark on this clonotype: A read error may explain this, as a much larger clone is one base away. The genes are TRBV7-2 and TRBJ2-5; D tentatively fits TRBD1 or TRBD2 (5 bases each). CDR1 and CDR2 from the germline V gene are SGHTA and FQGNSA. CDR3 length equals 14 residues. CDR3 protein: CVSSRLGVQETQYF. In DNA form, the CDR3 reads TGTGTCAGCAGCCGTTTGGGGGTCCAAGAGACCCAGTACTTC.

This rearrangement joins TRBV14 to TRBJ2-7; either TRBD1 or TRBD2 may fit D (6 bases each). The CDR3 is 13 amino acids. Trimming removed 3 bases at V and 5 bases at J, with 11 bases between. In germline, CDR1 is SGHDN, CDR2 FVKESK. This CDR3 is CASSHERGDEQYF. The CDR3 DNA is TGTGCCAGCAGCCACGAGAGGGGGGACGAGCAGTACTTC.

This clonotype came up a few times. The CDR3: CASSQDPDSWETQYF. The DNA for the CDR3 is TGTGCCAGCAGCCAAGACCCGGATTCGTGGGAGACCCAGTACTTC. The chain has TRBV7-2 and TRBJ2-5; D is undetermined. Germline V CDR1 and CDR2: SGHTA, FQGNSA. The CDR3 spans 15 residues. V shed 5 bases and J shed 5 bases, with 18 bases lying between them.

This chain uses TRBV10-3 with TRBJ2-5; TRBD2 aligns across 13 bases. Germline V gene sequence: CDR1 ENHRY, CDR2 SYGVKD. This CDR3 is built from 15 residues. With 6 bases clipped from V and 5 bases from J, the junction kept 6 bases outside the gene matches. The DNA for the CDR3 is TGTGCCATCAGCGAACTAGCGGGAGGGCCGGAGACCCAGTACTTC. It encodes CAISELAGGPETQYF.

This clonotype turned up a few times. The CDR3 spells CSAENGLAGDAEQYF. CDR3 DNA: TGCAGTGCGGAGAACGGACTAGCGGGAGACGCCGAGCAGTACTTC. V and J are TRBV20-1 and TRBJ2-7; the match to TRBD2 covers 13 bases. The germline gives CDR1 DFQATT, CDR2 SNEGSKA (reference sequence). This CDR3 is built from 15 residues. V lost 6 bases and J lost 6; bases outside the gene matches: 11.

In this sample, this clonotype turned up many times. V is TRBV29-1 and J is TRBJ2-7, with D maybe TRBD2 (5 bases). From germline, CDR1 is SQVTM and CDR2 ANQGSEA. The CDR3 is made up of 12 amino acids. Deletions cut 7 bases from V and 4 bases from J, with 14 bases between. The CDR3 region is CSAKAASYEQYF. The CDR3 coding sequence is TGCAGCGCAAAAGCGGCTTCATACGAGCAGTACTTC.

This clonotype was counted ten times or more. The chain is built from TRBV7-9 and TRBJ1-2; D is undetermined. This CDR3 contains 15 residues. Germline-derived CDR1 and CDR2 are SEHNR and FQNEAQ (reference sequence). Trimming took 1 base from V and 2 from J, leaving 11 bases between them. CDR3 in amino acids: CASSLDSATNYGYTF. In DNA, the CDR3 is TGTGCCAGCAGCTTAGATTCGGCGACAAACTATGGCTACACCTTC.

The chain is built from TRBV25-1 and TRBJ2-2; TRBD2 matches at 15 bases. From germline, CDR1 is MGHDK and CDR2 SYGVNS. The CDR3 is 16 amino acids. V gave up 5 bases and J gave up 8 bases; unmatched junction bases: 6. In DNA, the CDR3 is TGTGCCAGCAGTCCGGGACTAGCGGGAGGTCCGGGGGAGCTGTTTTTT. This sequence encodes CASSPGLAGGPGELFF.

V usage is TRBV9 and J usage is TRBJ1-1; no firm D call. Trimming left V 0 bases short and J 5 bases short, with 11 bases between. CDR1 is SGDLS and CDR2 is YYNGEE in the germline V gene. The CDR3 is 14 amino acids. The CDR3 loop reads CASSVGVSRTEAFF. The CDR3 nucleotides are TGTGCCAGCAGCGTAGGGGTATCGAGGACTGAAGCTTTCTTT.

The chain couples TRBV20-1 to TRBJ2-5, with 10 bases identical to TRBD2. CDR1 is DFQATT, CDR2 SNEGSKA, per germline (reference sequence). The CDR3 is 14 amino acids. The J segment lost 5 bases and the V segment lost 6 bases, leaving 9 bases of the junction unmatched. CDR3 loop: CSARTTGLAETQYF. CDR3 sequence (DNA): TGCAGTGCGCGCACCACGGGACTAGCGGAGACCCAGTACTTC.

This clonotype showed up many times. The rearrangement uses TRBV11-2 and TRBJ2-7; perhaps TRBD1 as D (8 bases). CDR3 length: 15 amino acids. CDR1 and CDR2 (germline): SGHAT, FQNNGV. Trimming stripped 6 bases from V and 2 bases from J, with 17 bases between. The CDR3 protein is CASSYGQGGPYEQYF. DNA of the CDR3: TGTGCCAGCAGTTACGGACAGGGAGGGCCCTACGAGCAGTACTTC.

The sample holds many counts of this clonotype. The rearrangement links TRBV2 to TRBJ1-6; D ambiguous. The ends were cut back, 4 bases at V and 8 bases at J, with 9 bases in the middle. The CDR3 is 13 amino acids. The germline V gene encodes CDR1 SNHLY and CDR2 FYNNEI. This chain's CDR3 is CASSVGWDSPLHF. In DNA form, the CDR3 reads TGTGCCAGCAGTGTGGGATGGGATTCACCCCTCCACTTT.

This clonotype was seen a single time. The V gene is TRBV20-1, the J gene TRBJ2-2, with D unresolved. V lost 1 base and J lost 1, with 7 bases in between. Per the germline V gene, CDR1 is DFQATT and CDR2 is SNEGSKA (reference sequence). The CDR3 sequence is 14 residues long. The CDR3 nucleotides are TGCAGTGCTAGAGTGTCGGTGAACACCGGGGAGCTGTTTTTT. This codes for CSARVSVNTGELFF.

The chain uses TRBV25-1 and TRBJ2-2; no reliable D call. CDR3 length equals 17 residues. CDR1 and CDR2 from the germline V gene are MGHDK and SYGVNS. Between the trimmed V and J ends, which lost 8 bases and 0 bases, there was a span of 19 bases. The CDR3, as DNA: TGTGCCAGCTCACCACCCCGTGGATCAGCGAACACCGGGGAGCTGTTTTTT. This gives the protein CASSPPRGSANTGELFF. The full variable domain, completed using reference TRBV25-1 and TRBJ2-2, is EADIYQTPRYLVIGTGKKITLECSQTMGHDKMYWYQQDPGMELHLIHYSYGVNSTEKGDLSSESTVSRIRTEHFPLTLESARPSHTSQYLCASSPPRGSANTGELFFGEGSRLTVL.

This clonotype has a handful of counts. The chain is built from TRBV20-1 and TRBJ2-2; D unresolved. V was trimmed by 3 bases and J by 2 bases, leaving 10 bases between them. This CDR3 region has 14 residues. Looked up from germline, CDR1 is DFQATT and CDR2 is SNEGSKA (reference sequence). This CDR3 reads CSASELSNTGELFF. The CDR3 coding sequence is TGCAGTGCTAGTGAGCTTAGCAACACCGGGGAGCTGTTTTTT.

The V and J genes are TRBV20-1 and TRBJ2-5, with D possibly being TRBD2 (5 bases). The germline V gene encodes CDR1 DFQATT and CDR2 SNEGSKA (reference sequence). V was pared by 2 bases and J by 0 bases, with 10 bases between. This CDR3 comprises 14 residues. CDR3 DNA: TGCAGTGCTAGACGGGGAGCTAACCAAGAGACCCAGTACTTC. It translates to CSARRGANQETQYF.

This clonotype has a single count. One end of the junction is discordant with germline, which a read error may explain. The chain combines TRBV20-1 with TRBJ2-2; TRBD1 is a possible D gene (6 bases). The CDR3 has 13 residues. CDR1 and CDR2 (germline): DFQATT, SNEGSKA (reference sequence). The CDR3 reads CSARDRRGGEMFF. CDR3 DNA sequence: TGCAGTGCTAGAGATCGCAGGGGTGGGGAGATGTTTTTT.

This clonotype came up a few times. This chain joins TRBV5-6 and TRBJ2-7; possibly TRBD1 for D (7 bases). V shed 3 bases and J shed 0 bases, with 10 bases lying between them. Germline loops: CDR1 SGHDT, CDR2 YYEEEE. The CDR3 has 14 residues. Written as DNA, the CDR3 is TGTGCCAGCAGCTACAGGGGACTCTCCTACGAGCAGTACTTC. It specifies CASSYRGLSYEQYF.

This rearrangement joins TRBV24-1 to TRBJ1-2; D ambiguous. Germline loops: CDR1 KGHDR, CDR2 SFDVKD. The CDR3 covers 13 residues. The V end lost 11 bases, the J end lost 2 bases, and 14 bases lay between the germline ends. The CDR3 sequence: CASSWAGNYGYTF. The CDR3, as DNA: TGTGCCAGCAGCTGGGCAGGAAACTATGGCTACACCTTC.

This chain joins TRBV25-1 and TRBJ1-2, with TRBD1 matching 7 bases. CDR3 length equals 15 residues. The germline V gene has CDR1 MGHDK and CDR2 SYGVNS. The V segment lost 4 bases and the J segment 0 bases; nucleotides outside the gene matches: 5. The chain's CDR3 is CASSAWDSTNYGYTF. CDR3 coding DNA: TGTGCCAGCAGTGCCTGGGACAGCACTAACTATGGCTACACCTTC.

This clonotype was seen more than once but under ten times. The J gene is TRBJ2-2, the V gene TRBV20-1; D gene uncertain. The CDR3 consists of 14 residues. Germline V gene data show CDR1 as DFQATT and CDR2 as SNEGSKA (reference sequence). Trimming shortened V by 0 bases and J by 2 bases, and 7 bases separated the two germline ends. The CDR3 DNA reads TGCAGTGCTAGAGATCTGGGTAACACCGGGGAGCTGTTTTTT. The encoded protein is CSARDLGNTGELFF.

As for this clonotype: Germline and junction disagree at one end, which may indicate a read error. The chain joins TRBV10-3 to TRBJ2-2, with TRBD2 matching 7 bases. Per the germline V gene, CDR1 is ENHRY and CDR2 is SYGVKD. The CDR3 has 16 amino acids. This CDR3 reads CAINERGGTNTGELFF. DNA for the CDR3: TGTGCCATCAATGAGCGCGGGGGAACTAACACCGGGGAGCTGTTTTTT.

In its sample, this clonotype was seen many times. The gene calls are TRBV7-2 and TRBJ1-5; no firm D call. The CDR3 is made up of 13 amino acids. V was clipped by 3 bases and J by 3 bases, with 6 bases between them. Germline lookup yields CDR1 SGHTA and CDR2 FQGNSA. The chain's CDR3 is CASSFDNNQPQHF. CDR3 bases: TGTGCCAGCAGCTTCGACAACAATCAGCCCCAGCATTTT. Together with reference TRBV7-2 and TRBJ1-5, the CDR3 gives the full variable domain: GAGVSQSPSNKVTEKGKDVELRCDPISGHTALYWYRQSLGQGLEFLIYFQGNSAPDKSGLPSDRFSAERTGGSVSTLTIQRTQQEDSAVYLCASSFDNNQPQHFGDGTRLSIL.

Turning to this clonotype: Being one base from a much bigger clone, this may be a read error. The chain recombines TRBV29-1 with TRBJ1-2; D remains ambiguous. The germline CDR1 and CDR2 sequences are SQVTM and ANQGSEA. The CDR3 has 13 amino acids. CDR3 amino acids: CGASYLTNYGYTF. The DNA of the CDR3 is TGCGGTGCTAGCTACCTAACTAACTATGGCTACACCTTC.

This chain links TRBV6-2 or TRBV6-3 with TRBJ1-1, with 9 bases aligning to TRBD1. Germline trimming cut 6 bases from V and 6 bases from J; bases unmatched to any gene: 11. The germline gives CDR1 MNHEY, CDR2 SVGEGT. This CDR3 has 15 residues. This CDR3 is CASREPGQGIPEAFF. CDR3 bases: TGTGCCAGCAGAGAACCGGGACAGGGTATTCCTGAAGCTTTCTTT.